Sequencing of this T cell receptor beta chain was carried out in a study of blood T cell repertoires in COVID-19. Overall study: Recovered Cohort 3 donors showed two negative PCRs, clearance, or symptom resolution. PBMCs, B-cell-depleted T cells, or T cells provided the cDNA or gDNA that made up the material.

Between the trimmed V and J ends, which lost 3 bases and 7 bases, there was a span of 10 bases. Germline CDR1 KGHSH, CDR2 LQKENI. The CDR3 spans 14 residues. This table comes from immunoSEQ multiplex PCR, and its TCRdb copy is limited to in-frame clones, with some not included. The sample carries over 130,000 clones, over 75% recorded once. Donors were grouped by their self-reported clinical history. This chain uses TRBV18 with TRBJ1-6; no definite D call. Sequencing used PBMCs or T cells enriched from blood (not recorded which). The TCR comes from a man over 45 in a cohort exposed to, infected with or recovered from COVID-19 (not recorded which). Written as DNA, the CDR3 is TGTGCCAGCTCACCTGACATGCGCAATTCACCCCTCCACTTT. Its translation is CASSPDMRNSPLHF.